This T cell receptor (beta chain) was documented in a study of shared clonotypes between healthy human individuals. Comment on this clone: Its antigen is unidentified.

The method was immunoSEQ multiplex PCR; TCRdb's version includes in-frame clones alone and lacks a portion of them. The profile covers 1.5 million to 1.9 million clones, with under 99% appearing a single time and around 0.47% taken by the ten largest. The study, taken as a whole, reports: Blood was the only sampled material, and tissue repertoires likely differ. Rarefaction revealed incomplete sorted-subset sequencing despite large depth.

Trimming took 1 base from V and 0 from J, leaving 10 bases between them. Germline assignment: CDR1 LGHNA and CDR2 YSLEER. This CDR3 comprises 16 residues. This clonotype was sampled from a man younger than 45 in good health. V is TRBV4-3 and J is TRBJ1-5, with unresolved D. The source material was naive CD4+ T cells sorted from blood. Documented subset: CD45RA+ positively selected. CDR3 region: CASSQGPVDSNQPQHF. The CDR3 nucleotides are TGCGCCAGCAGCCAAGGCCCCGTGGATAGCAATCAGCCCCAGCATTTT.